The rows below give T cell receptor beta chains drawn from one sample of a study of graft-versus-host responses after intestinal transplantation. These receptors have no identified antigens. Produced via immunoSEQ multiplex PCR; TCRdb's table is partial and in-frame only. The sample holds roughly 120,000 clones; around 94% are singletons and the top ten take approximately 0.22%. The starting material was unstimulated CD4+ T cells sorted from spleen or lymph node cells, obtained before transplant. These receptors were taken from a human donor who was the organ donor for an intestinal transplant. Both conserved end residues are part of each CDR3. Each record gives: J gene, clone size, V gene, D gene, CDR3 protein, CDR3 DNA. D genes are given only for firm matches. Size is stated for part of the rows, as once, few or many counts, or as a class when the clone is expanded.

TRBJ2-7	NA	TRBV6-4	NA	CASSVSPRPWYF	TGTGCCAGCAGTGTTTCCCCTAGGCCGTGGTACTTC
TRBJ2-7	NA	TRBV5-4	TRBD1	CASSPGQGARGEQYF	TGTGCCAGCAGCCCGGGACAGGGGGCGCGGGGAGAGCAGTACTTC
TRBJ2-7	NA	TRBV10-3	TRBD2	CAISGLSGVSSYEQYF	TGTGCCATCAGTGGGTTGAGCGGGGTCAGCTCCTACGAGCAGTACTTC
TRBJ1-1	NA	TRBV7-9	NA	CASSFPTPEAFF	TGTGCCAGCAGCTTCCCGACCCCTGAAGCTTTCTTT
TRBJ2-3	NA	TRBV4-3	NA	CASSQGRYNTQYF	TGCGCCAGCAGCCAAGGAAGATATAATACGCAGTATTTT
TRBJ1-2	NA	TRBV19	NA	CASSRTTNYGYTF	TGTGCCAGTAGTAGGACAACTAACTATGGCTACACCTTC
TRBJ1-2	NA	TRBV19	NA	CASRSGGGYGYTF	TGTGCCAGTAGGAGCGGGGGCGGATATGGCTACACCTTC
TRBJ2-1	NA	TRBV5-1	TRBD2	CASSLTSGIYNEQFF	TGCGCCAGCAGCTTAACTAGCGGGATCTACAATGAGCAGTTCTTC
TRBJ2-7	NA	TRBV20-1	NA	CSARASYEQYF	TGCAGTGCTCGGGCCTCCTACGAGCAGTACTTC
TRBJ2-2	NA	TRBV5-1	NA	CASSLDNTGELFF	TGCGCCAGCAGCTTGGACAACACCGGGGAGCTGTTTTTT
TRBJ1-2	NA	TRBV6-5	TRBD1	CASSSGQGGYGYTF	TGTGCCAGCAGTTCCGGACAGGGTGGCTATGGCTACACCTTC
TRBJ2-3	NA	TRBV5-1	TRBD1	CASSLDRASTDTQYF	TGCGCCAGCAGCTTAGACAGGGCTAGCACAGATACGCAGTATTTT
TRBJ2-1	NA	TRBV30	TRBD2	CAWSQTSGRRQFF	TGTGCCTGGAGTCAGACTAGCGGGAGACGGCAGTTCTTC
TRBJ1-5	NA	TRBV19	TRBD1	CASSIRGHSNQPQHF	TGTGCCAGTAGTATCAGGGGGCATAGCAATCAGCCCCAGCATTTT
TRBJ2-3	NA	TRBV29-1	NA	CSVGEGGAGSDTQYF	TGCAGCGTTGGGGAAGGGGGGGCCGGATCAGATACGCAGTATTTT
TRBJ2-1	NA	TRBV5-1	TRBD2	CASSEAPGLAGAGNEQFF	TGCGCCAGCAGCGAAGCCCCGGGACTAGCGGGAGCTGGTAATGAGCAGTTCTTC
TRBJ2-1	few	TRBV27	TRBD2	CASSRIAGGINEQFF	TGTGCCAGCAGCCGCATAGCGGGAGGGATCAATGAGCAGTTCTTC
TRBJ2-1	NA	TRBV6-5	NA	CASSARYNEQFF	TGTGCCAGCAGCGCTCGCTACAATGAGCAGTTCTTC
TRBJ2-3	NA	TRBV29-1	NA	CSVGLAEDTQYF	TGCAGCGTGGGACTCGCGGAGGATACGCAGTATTTT
TRBJ1-3	NA	TRBV20-1	NA	CSARALNTIYF	TGCAGTGCTAGAGCTTTAAACACCATATATTTT
TRBJ2-3	NA	TRBV30	TRBD2	CAWRPGTSGSDTQYF	TGTGCCTGGAGACCCGGGACTAGCGGGAGTGATACGCAGTATTTT
TRBJ2-7	NA	TRBV28	TRBD1	CASRPGTGTYEQYF	TGTGCCAGCAGACCCGGGACAGGGACCTACGAGCAGTACTTC
TRBJ2-2	NA	TRBV7-6	NA	CASSLFGGTGELFF	TGTGCCAGCAGCTTATTCGGGGGTACCGGGGAGCTGTTTTTT
TRBJ1-4	few	TRBV6-6	TRBD1	CASSLLGTGNEKLFF	TGTGCCAGCAGCCTTTTAGGGACAGGGAATGAAAAACTGTTTTTT
TRBJ1-1	NA	TRBV6-5	TRBD1	CASRTTGLNTEAFF	TGTGCCAGCAGGACGACAGGGCTGAACACTGAAGCTTTCTTT